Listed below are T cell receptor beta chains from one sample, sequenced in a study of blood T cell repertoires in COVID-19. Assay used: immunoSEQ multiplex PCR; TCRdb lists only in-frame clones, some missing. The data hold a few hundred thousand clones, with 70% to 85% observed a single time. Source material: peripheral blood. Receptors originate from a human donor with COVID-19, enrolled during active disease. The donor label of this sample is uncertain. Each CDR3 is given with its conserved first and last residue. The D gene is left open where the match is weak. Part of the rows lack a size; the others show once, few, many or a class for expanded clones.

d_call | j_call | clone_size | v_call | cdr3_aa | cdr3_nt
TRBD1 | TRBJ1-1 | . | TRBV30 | CAWSRGQVNTEAFF | TGTGCCTGGAGTCGTGGACAGGTGAACACTGAAGCTTTCTTT
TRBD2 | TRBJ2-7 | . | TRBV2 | CARKRASGTYEQYF | TGTGCCAGGAAAAGGGCTAGCGGGACCTACGAGCAGTACTTC
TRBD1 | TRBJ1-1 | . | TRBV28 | CAVPRGDGTEAFF | TGTGCCGTCCCCAGGGGGGACGGGACTGAAGCTTTCTTT
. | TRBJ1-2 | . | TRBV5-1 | CASSSSFTQTGGYTF | TGCGCCAGCAGCTCGTCCTTCACGCAGACGGGGGGCTACACCTTC
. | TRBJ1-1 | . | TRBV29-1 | CSPKRAGGNTEAFF | TGCAGCCCCAAGAGGGCCGGAGGGAACACTGAAGCTTTCTTT
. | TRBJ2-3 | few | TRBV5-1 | CASRLGGPSTDTQYF | TGCGCCAGCCGACTCGGTGGTCCGAGCACAGATACGCAGTATTTT
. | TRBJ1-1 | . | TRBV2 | CASSVVDRNTEAFF | TGTGCCAGCAGTGTAGTTGACAGAAACACTGAAGCTTTCTTT
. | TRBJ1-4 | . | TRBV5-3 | CARSLKEGRGREKLFF | TGTGCCAGAAGCTTGAAGGAAGGGAGGGGACGGGAAAAACTGTTTTTT
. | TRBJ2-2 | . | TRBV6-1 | CASSESTRGTTTSEELFF | TGTGCCAGCAGTGAATCCACCCGCGGGACGACCACGTCAGAGGAGCTGTTTTTT
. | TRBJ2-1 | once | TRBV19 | CASSFEDRYNEQFF | TGTGCCAGTAGTTTCGAGGACAGATACAATGAGCAGTTCTTC
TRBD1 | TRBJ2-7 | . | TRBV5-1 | CASSPGPNRQGAAYEQYF | TGCGCCAGCAGCCCCGGCCCGAACCGACAGGGGGCGGCCTACGAGCAGTACTTC
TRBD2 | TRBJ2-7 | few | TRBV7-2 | CASSLGGSGRSVRSYEQYF | TGTGCCAGCAGCTTAGGGGGTAGCGGGAGATCAGTAAGAAGCTACGAGCAGTACTTC
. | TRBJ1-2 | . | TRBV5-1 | CASSLDREGYGYTF | TGCGCCAGCAGCTTGGACAGGGAGGGATATGGCTACACCTTC
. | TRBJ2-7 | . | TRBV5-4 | CASSLASGSGSYEQYF | TGTGCCAGCAGCTTGGCCTCAGGAAGCGGCTCCTACGAGCAGTACTTC
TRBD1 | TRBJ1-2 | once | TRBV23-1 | CASSQSTGTVQGGNYGYTF | TGCGCCAGCAGTCAATCGACGGGGACAGTCCAGGGGGGTAACTATGGCTACACCTTC
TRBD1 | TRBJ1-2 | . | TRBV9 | CASSAYRGENYGYTF | TGTGCCAGCAGCGCATACAGGGGAGAGAACTATGGCTACACCTTC
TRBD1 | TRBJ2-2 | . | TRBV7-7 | CASSIGQGARSGELFF | TGTGCTAGCAGCATTGGACAGGGGGCAAGGTCCGGGGAGCTGTTTTTT
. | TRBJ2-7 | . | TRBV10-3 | CAISGPPLSYEQYF | TGTGCCATCAGTGGGCCCCCCCTCTCCTACGAGCAGTACTTC
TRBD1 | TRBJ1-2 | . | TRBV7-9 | CASSFDVTGGYGYTF | TGTGCCAGCAGCTTCGATGTGACAGGGGGGTATGGCTACACCTTC
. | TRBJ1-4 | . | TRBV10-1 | CASSRTTDRNEKLFF | TGCGCCAGCAGCAGAACTACCGACAGGAATGAAAAACTGTTTTTT
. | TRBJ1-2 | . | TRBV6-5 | CASNPTRTYGYTF | TGTGCCAGCAATCCGACAAGAACCTATGGCTACACCTTC
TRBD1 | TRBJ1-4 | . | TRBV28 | CASSSKTGKGTNEKLFF | TGTGCCAGCAGTTCGAAGACAGGGAAGGGAACTAATGAAAAACTGTTTTTT
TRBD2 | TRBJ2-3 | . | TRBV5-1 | CASSLGGGGGTTDTQYF | TGCGCCAGCAGCTTGGGAGGTGGCGGGGGGACCACAGATACGCAGTATTTT
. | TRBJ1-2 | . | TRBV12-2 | CASRSRDSTKANYGYTF | TGTGCAAGTCGCTCCCGGGACAGTACCAAAGCTAACTATGGCTACACCTTC
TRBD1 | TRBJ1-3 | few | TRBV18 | CASVTIPGGENTIYF | TGTGCCAGCGTCACCATCCCAGGGGGCGAAAACACCATATATTTT
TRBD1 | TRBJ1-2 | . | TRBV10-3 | CAISDGQVYGYTF | TGTGCCATCAGCGACGGACAGGTCTATGGCTACACCTTC
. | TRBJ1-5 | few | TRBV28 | CASSLLGQGREPQHF | TGTGCCAGCAGTTTGCTCGGGCAGGGCCGTGAGCCCCAGCATTTT
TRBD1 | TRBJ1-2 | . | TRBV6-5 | CASSLDRGFNYGYTF | TGTGCCAGCAGTCTAGACAGGGGATTTAACTATGGCTACACCTTC
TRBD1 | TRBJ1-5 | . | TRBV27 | CASSLFSIGTGGNQPQHF | TGTGCCAGCAGTTTATTCTCAATCGGGACAGGGGGAAATCAGCCCCAGCATTTT
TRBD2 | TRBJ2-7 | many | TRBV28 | CASSLIIGGGRGLYEQYF | TGTGCCAGCAGTTTAATCATCGGCGGGGGGAGAGGGTTGTACGAGCAGTACTTC
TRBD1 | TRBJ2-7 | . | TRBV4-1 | CASSQVGQGNEQYF | TGCGCCAGCAGCCAAGTGGGACAGGGTAACGAGCAGTACTTC
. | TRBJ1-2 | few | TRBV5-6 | CASSFSAGFGYTF | TGTGCCAGCAGCTTCTCGGCAGGGTTCGGCTACACCTTC
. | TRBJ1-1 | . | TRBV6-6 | CASSNLQGMNTEAFF | TGTGCCAGCAGCAATCTACAGGGCATGAACACTGAAGCTTTCTTT
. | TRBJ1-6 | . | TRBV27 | CASSFSRDNSPLHF | TGTGCCAGCAGTTTCTCCCGGGATAATTCACCCCTCCACTTT
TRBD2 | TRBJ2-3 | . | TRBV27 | CASSFAGRIADTQYF | TGTGCCAGCAGTTTCGCCGGGAGGATCGCAGATACGCAGTATTTT
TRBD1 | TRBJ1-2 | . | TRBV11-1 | CASSFEGTGSNYGYTF | TGTGCCAGCAGCTTTGAGGGGACAGGGAGTAACTATGGCTACACCTTC
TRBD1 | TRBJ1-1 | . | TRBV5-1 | CASRTGGDTEAFF | TGCGCCAGCCGGACAGGCGGGGACACTGAAGCTTTCTTT
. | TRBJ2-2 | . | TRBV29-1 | CSVGDRPGELFF | TGCAGCGTTGGAGACAGGCCCGGGGAGCTGTTTTTT
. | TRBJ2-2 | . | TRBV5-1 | CASSLAGSGTGELFF | TGCGCCAGCAGCTTGGCCGGTAGCGGCACCGGGGAGCTGTTTTTT
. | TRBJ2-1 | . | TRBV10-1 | CASSERGAGRNEQFF | TGCGCCAGCAGTGAGCGCGGGGCAGGGAGGAATGAGCAGTTCTTC
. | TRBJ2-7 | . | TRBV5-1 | CASSLTDSPSEQYF | TGCGCCAGCAGCTTAACCGATAGTCCTTCCGAGCAGTACTTC
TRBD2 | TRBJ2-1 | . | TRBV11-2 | CASSISWTSEGEQFF | TGTGCCAGCAGCATTAGTTGGACTAGCGAAGGTGAGCAGTTCTTC
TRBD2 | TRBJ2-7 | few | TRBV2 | CASRGLAGGGDEQYF | TGTGCCAGCAGGGGACTAGCGGGAGGTGGAGACGAGCAGTACTTC
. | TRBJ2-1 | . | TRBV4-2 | CASTRASPQFF | TGCGCCAGTACCCGGGCTAGCCCGCAGTTCTTC
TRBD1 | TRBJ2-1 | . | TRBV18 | CASSPRTGSYNEQFF | TGTGCCAGCTCACCACGGACAGGTTCCTACAATGAGCAGTTCTTC